This T cell receptor (beta chain) was obtained from a study of patients with pleural tuberculosis (dated by TCRdb to the mid-2010s). The germline V gene (reference sequence) specifies DFQATT as CDR1 and SNEGSKA as CDR2. From its cysteine to its phenylalanine, the CDR3 spans 13 amino acids. Only CDR3 DNA is held: 39 bases, read in frame from base 1. Trimming accounts for 1 base at V and 3 bases at J, while the number of junction bases matched to no gene is 0. The table lists this clonotype with many counts. Its antigen is currently not known. No base-level quality is on record; no much larger clone is a single base apart. TCRdb names Illumina Genome Analyzer IIx as the instrument used. TCRdb trimmed the raw reads at Q25, called clones with MiXCR and kept productive beta chains. Rows with a matching CDR3 protein are joined into one entry that keeps the most common DNA and genes. This sample has 40,000 to 55,000 distinct CDR3 sequences in its table, and less than 8% of those were observed once. About 17% of the sample rests with the top ten.

This chain is built from TRBV20-1 and TRBJ2-7; TRBD2 agrees with 10 junctional bases. This TCR was sampled from a human donor with pleural tuberculosis. CDR3 protein: CSARGTSGYEQYF. The sequenced DNA: TGCAGTGCTAGAGGGACTAGCGGCTACGAGCAGTACTTC.